Listed below are T cell receptor beta chains from one sample, sequenced in a study of control samples from healthy donors and cancer patients. The method was immunoSEQ multiplex PCR; TCRdb's version includes in-frame clones alone and lacks a portion of them. The table lists tens of thousands of clones, around 87% of them singletons. Sequencing used blood. The receptors were gathered from a man aged 50-60 years in good health. Each CDR3 is given without its conserved first and last residue. Each record gives: V gene, D gene, J gene, CDR3 protein. The D gene is left open where the match is weak.

V: TRBV7-3; D: NA; J: TRBJ1-6; CDR3: ANRKAEGPYNSPLH
V: TRBV12-3/TRBV12-4; D: NA; J: TRBJ1-2; CDR3: ASTFSSNYGYT
V: TRBV19; D: TRBD2; J: TRBJ2-5; CDR3: ASSRSGGQETQY
V: TRBV4-3; D: NA; J: TRBJ1-2; CDR3: ASSQGATPNYGYT
V: TRBV5-6; D: TRBD1; J: TRBJ2-7; CDR3: ASSPLDRAYEQY
V: TRBV18; D: NA; J: TRBJ2-2; CDR3: ASSPGRLRGGELF
V: TRBV30; D: NA; J: TRBJ1-1; CDR3: AWSVKVGNTEAF
V: TRBV19; D: TRBD1; J: TRBJ1-2; CDR3: ASSSTGQGPSDYGYT
V: TRBV4-1; D: NA; J: TRBJ1-2; CDR3: ASSPSQQLDHYGYT
V: TRBV19; D: NA; J: TRBJ1-5; CDR3: ASTRGDYSNQPQH
V: TRBV9; D: NA; J: TRBJ2-7; CDR3: ASSVDLLGEQY
V: TRBV3-1/TRBV3-2; D: TRBD2; J: TRBJ2-5; CDR3: ASSLSGRGETQY
V: TRBV4-1; D: NA; J: TRBJ1-6; CDR3: ASSQGPLQRKSSYNSPLH
V: TRBV29-1; D: TRBD2; J: TRBJ2-3; CDR3: SVGGTSLSTDTQY
V: TRBV3-1/TRBV3-2; D: TRBD1; J: TRBJ1-2; CDR3: ASSRRGQTYGYT
V: TRBV21-1; D: NA; J: TRBJ1-6; CDR3: ASSKKGDSPLH
V: TRBV24-1; D: NA; J: TRBJ1-2; CDR3: ATSDENYGYT
V: TRBV5-1; D: NA; J: TRBJ2-3; CDR3: ASSLSDYRTDTQY
V: TRBV19; D: TRBD1; J: TRBJ1-5; CDR3: ASSIETGGLSNQPQH
V: TRBV5-8; D: NA; J: TRBJ2-5; CDR3: ASSQRSGRETQY
V: TRBV6-6; D: TRBD2; J: TRBJ2-5; CDR3: ASSSSGTSGGGAQY
V: TRBV6-1; D: NA; J: TRBJ1-2; CDR3: ASSDLQGNGYT
V: TRBV12-5; D: NA; J: TRBJ1-1; CDR3: ASGSGSNTEAF
V: TRBV7-3; D: NA; J: TRBJ1-2; CDR3: ASSEGANYGYT
V: TRBV7-8; D: TRBD1; J: TRBJ2-3; CDR3: ASSLFMSGTGREDTQY
V: TRBV10-3; D: NA; J: TRBJ1-5; CDR3: AISESNLSNQPQH
V: TRBV5-5; D: NA; J: TRBJ1-1; CDR3: ASSPSRRNTEAF
V: TRBV24-1; D: NA; J: TRBJ1-2; CDR3: ASRSEETGGYT
V: TRBV7-3; D: NA; J: TRBJ2-1; CDR3: ASSLSAGNFDEQF
V: TRBV27; D: TRBD2; J: TRBJ2-7; CDR3: ASRHGLAGVEQY
V: TRBV2; D: NA; J: TRBJ1-1; CDR3: ASSAGTNTEAF
V: TRBV6-2/TRBV6-3; D: NA; J: TRBJ2-7; CDR3: ASSPTPYNEQY
V: TRBV30; D: NA; J: TRBJ2-3; CDR3: AWSRGDTKSTDTQY
V: TRBV19; D: NA; J: TRBJ1-1; CDR3: GGSNTEAF
V: TRBV19; D: TRBD2; J: TRBJ2-1; CDR3: ASSISSGSGGEQF
V: TRBV6-2/TRBV6-3; D: TRBD2; J: TRBJ2-1; CDR3: ASSYVGTSIDNEQF
V: TRBV7-8; D: TRBD2; J: TRBJ2-3; CDR3: ASSLSSGVTDTQY
V: TRBV6-5; D: NA; J: TRBJ1-1; CDR3: ASTATKGTEAF
V: TRBV7-8; D: TRBD1; J: TRBJ1-5; CDR3: ASGPGGGEINQPQH
V: TRBV11-3; D: NA; J: TRBJ1-1; CDR3: ASSPREGRARGTEAF
V: TRBV5-5; D: NA; J: TRBJ2-7; CDR3: ASSLVVNEYEQY
V: TRBV6-5; D: NA; J: TRBJ2-1; CDR3: ASSYGGTGEQF
V: TRBV6-5; D: NA; J: TRBJ1-1; CDR3: ASSLGGATEAF
V: TRBV28; D: NA; J: TRBJ1-4; CDR3: ASSKQGVGSEKLF
V: TRBV7-2; D: NA; J: TRBJ1-3; CDR3: ASSLIPNGNTIY
V: TRBV2; D: TRBD1; J: TRBJ1-2; CDR3: ASSVRQGKNT
V: TRBV7-8; D: NA; J: TRBJ1-2; CDR3: ASSLVIRETPNYGYT
V: TRBV24-1; D: NA; J: TRBJ2-3; CDR3: ATSDTRTSDTQY
V: TRBV7-8; D: TRBD1; J: TRBJ1-3; CDR3: ASSLVYRGPIY
V: TRBV12-3/TRBV12-4; D: TRBD1; J: TRBJ2-1; CDR3: ASRGGTGSEQF
V: TRBV12-3/TRBV12-4; D: NA; J: TRBJ1-5; CDR3: ASSFGEFQPQH
V: TRBV3-1/TRBV3-2; D: NA; J: TRBJ1-2; CDR3: ASSQEWQGMHGYT
V: TRBV3-1/TRBV3-2; D: NA; J: TRBJ1-2; CDR3: ASSQYGGANYGYT
V: TRBV5-1; D: NA; J: TRBJ1-6; CDR3: ASSLAGPRNSPLH
V: TRBV6-6; D: NA; J: TRBJ1-6; CDR3: ASSYGGQNNSPLH
V: TRBV18; D: NA; J: TRBJ2-5; CDR3: ASSLQETQY
V: TRBV9; D: NA; J: TRBJ2-6; CDR3: ASSGGGTTGANVLT
V: TRBV7-7; D: TRBD1; J: TRBJ1-1; CDR3: ASSRTGGTEAF
V: TRBV5-6; D: NA; J: TRBJ2-1; CDR3: ASSVWRSSYNEQF